These 20 T cell receptor beta chains came from one sample sequenced in a study of cytomegalovirus exposure and HLA in healthy donors. This PCR relied on a set of 60 Vbeta primers and 13 Jbeta primers. TCRdb's copy holds only in-frame clones and misses some; the assay was immunoSEQ multiplex PCR. Listed are roughly 190,000 clones; around 6% falls within the top ten. Sequencing input: PBMCs. The receptors originated from a man aged 30-40 years in good health and CMV-seronegative.

This sequence joins TRBV6-6 and TRBJ2-2; no clear D. V dropped 2 bases and J dropped 0 bases, with 10 bases sitting between them. The CDR3 extends over 16 amino acids. Germline V gene lookup returns CDR1 MNHNY and CDR2 SVGAGI (reference sequence). The CDR3 region is CASSYMGFANTGELFF. CDR3 coding DNA: TGTGCCAGCAGTTACATGGGCTTCGCGAACACCGGGGAGCTGTTTTTT.

V usage is TRBV7-6 and J usage is TRBJ2-1, with TRBD1 matching over 9 bases. Germline V gene sequence: CDR1 SGHVS, CDR2 FNYEAQ. There are 16 residues in the CDR3. After removal of 6 bases from V and 4 bases from J, the junction contained 10 bases not matched to a gene. The CDR3: CASSFRQGVSYNEQFF. DNA of the CDR3: TGTGCCAGCAGTTTCCGACAGGGGGTGTCGTACAATGAGCAGTTCTTC. Full variable domain (outside the CDR3, taken from reference TRBV7-6 and TRBJ2-1): GAGVSQSPRYKVTKRGQDVALRCDPISGHVSLYWYRQALGQGPEFLTYFNYEAQQDKSGLPNDRFSAERPEGSISTLTIQRTEQRDSAMYRCASSFRQGVSYNEQFFGPGTRLTVL.

V is TRBV19 and J is TRBJ2-1, with a weak D call TRBD1 (5 bases). Between the trimmed V and J ends, which lost 7 bases and 8 bases, there was a span of 18 bases. The CDR3 runs to 14 residues. From germline, CDR1 is LNHDA and CDR2 SQIVND (reference sequence). Here the CDR3 reads CASTLGAALDEQFF. The CDR3 DNA reads as TGTGCCAGTACCCTAGGGGCGGCTTTAGATGAGCAGTTCTTC.

V usage is TRBV5-4 and J usage is TRBJ2-1; 11 bases are a match to TRBD2. The length of the CDR3 is 16 residues. With 5 bases clipped from V and 6 bases from J, the junction kept 10 bases outside the gene matches. Germline V gene sequence: CDR1 SGHNT, CDR2 YYREEE (reference sequence). The CDR3 DNA reads as TGTGCCAGCAGTCGATCCGGGACTAGCGGTGGCAATGAGCAGTTCTTC. Protein: CASSRSGTSGGNEQFF.

The chain employs TRBV2 and TRBJ2-5; no firm D call. CDR3 length equals 12 residues. Germline V CDR1 and CDR2: SNHLY, FYNNEI. V was trimmed by 8 bases and J by 1 base, leaving 8 bases between them. The CDR3 bases are TGTGCCAGCCTCAACACCCAAGAGACCCAGTACTTC. Translating it yields CASLNTQETQYF.

The V gene is TRBV7-2, the J gene TRBJ1-6; weak D call: TRBD1 (6 bases). V lost 2 bases and J 6 bases, leaving 17 bases between the germline ends. CDR3 length equals 17 residues. Germline V lookup: CDR1 SGHTA, CDR2 FQGNSA. The DNA of the CDR3 is TGTGCCAGCAGCTTAACCAAAATTCGCAGGGGTAATTCACCCCTCCACTTT. This sequence encodes CASSLTKIRRGNSPLHF.

The V gene is TRBV6-1, the J gene TRBJ1-1; D gene uncertain. V dropped 10 bases and J dropped 1 base, with 10 bases sitting between them. This CDR3 is 12 amino acids long. Germline V gives CDR1 MNHNS, CDR2 SASEGT. CDR3 loop: CATSPRNTEAFF. DNA for the CDR3: TGTGCCACCTCCCCGAGGAACACTGAAGCTTTCTTT.

J is TRBJ2-5 and V is TRBV30; TRBD1 matches 9 bases. Near its end, the DNA agrees better with TRBJ2-7, so the J call may be wrong. The CDR3 sequence is 15 residues long. Germline lookup yields CDR1 GTSNPN and CDR2 SVGIG (reference sequence). CDR3: CAWSIGTGMNYEQYF. The CDR3 DNA reads TGTGCCTGGAGTATAGGGACAGGGATGAACTACGAGCAGTACTTC.

About this clone: Other DNA sequences of this sample code for an identical CDR3. The chain employs TRBV9 and TRBJ1-4; perhaps TRBD1 as D (5 bases). Between the trimmed V and J ends, which lost 2 bases and 7 bases, there was a span of 12 bases. CDR3 length: 14 residues. Germline values: CDR1 SGDLS, CDR2 YYNGEE. Written as DNA, the CDR3 is TGTGCCAGCAGCGTCGGGGGGTGGGGTGAAAAACTGTTTTTT. Encoded protein: CASSVGGWGEKLFF.

The chain combines TRBV28 with TRBJ1-2; D is possibly TRBD1 (5 bases). This CDR3 is built from 15 residues. Germline V CDR1 and CDR2: MDHEN, SYDVKM. V lost 3 bases, J lost 2 bases, and 13 bases lay in between. For the CDR3, the DNA is TGTGCCAGCAGTTTTGTTGGACACCCGAACTATGGCTACACCTTC. Amino acids: CASSFVGHPNYGYTF.

On this clone itself: Other DNA sequences in the sample encode the same CDR3. This chain connects TRBV29-1 to TRBJ1-1, with unresolved D. Germline V gives CDR1 SQVTM, CDR2 ANQGSEA. This CDR3 comprises 13 residues. V was pared by 6 bases and J by 3 bases, with 14 bases between. The CDR3 nucleotides read TGCAGCGTGGTCCAGCGGGGATACACTGAAGCTTTCTTT. Protein product: CSVVQRGYTEAFF.

The J gene is TRBJ2-6, the V gene TRBV5-4, with D possibly TRBD1 on 5 matching bases. V was shortened by 4 bases and J by 0 bases, with 8 bases between the two germline ends. The CDR3 extends over 15 amino acids. In germline, CDR1 is SGHNT, CDR2 YYREEE (reference sequence). The DNA of the CDR3 is TGTGCCAGCAGCCGAGACAGCTCTGGGGCCAACGTCCTGACTTTC. Translating it yields CASSRDSSGANVLTF.

This chain connects TRBV4-1 to TRBJ2-5; no clear D gene. Germline values: CDR1 MGHRA, CDR2 YSYEKL. The CDR3 runs 17 residues. V dropped 3 bases and J dropped 0 bases, with 17 bases sitting between them. CDR3 loop: CASSHISTGLYQETQYF. The CDR3 nucleotides are TGCGCCAGCAGCCACATTAGCACCGGGTTGTACCAAGAGACCCAGTACTTC.

The rearrangement uses TRBV27 and TRBJ2-7; TRBD2 agrees at 15 bases. The CDR3 contains 22 residues. Germline V CDR1 and CDR2: MNHEY, SMNVEV (reference sequence). With V trimmed by 5 bases and J by 1 base, 21 bases remained unmatched. CDR3 amino acids: CASSPLIAGLAGGPLISYEQYF. The CDR3, as DNA: TGTGCCAGCAGTCCACTCATCGCGGGACTAGCGGGAGGTCCCTTAATTTCCTACGAGCAGTACTTC.

The chain carries TRBV18 and TRBJ2-1; TRBD2 agrees at 14 bases. Germline CDR1 KGHSH, CDR2 LQKENI. Trimming took 3 bases from V and 7 from J; bases not matched to a gene: 8. The CDR3 loop spans 17 amino acids. CDR3 amino acids: CASSPPTGTSGRNEQFF. The CDR3 DNA follows: TGTGCCAGCTCACCCCCGACCGGGACTAGCGGGAGAAATGAGCAGTTCTTC.

The chain links TRBV6-1 to TRBJ1-1; possibly TRBD1 for D (6 bases). Germline values: CDR1 MNHNS, CDR2 SASEGT. V lost 7 bases and J 8 bases, leaving 14 bases between the germline ends. This CDR3 spans 12 amino acids. Here the CDR3 DNA reads TGTGCCAGCACCGGGGGGGGGACAGAAGCTTTCTTT. It is translated as CASTGGGTEAFF.

Here the CDR3 reads CASSPRFGISSYEQYF. The CDR3 bases are TGTGCCAGCAGCCCCAGGTTCGGGATAAGCTCCTACGAGCAGTACTTC. The chain employs TRBV5-6 and TRBJ2-5; weak D call: TRBD2 (5 bases). The better agreement between TRBJ2-7 and the DNA end casts doubt on the J call. The CDR3 sequence is 16 residues long. CDR1 and CDR2 from the germline V gene are SGHDT and YYEEEE.

The chain recombines TRBV29-1 with TRBJ1-5; 10 nucleotides align to TRBD1. Germline V gene lookup returns CDR1 SQVTM and CDR2 ANQGSEA. The CDR3 has 14 amino acids. After removal of 4 bases from V and 5 bases from J, the junction contained 5 bases not matched to a gene. The CDR3 spells CSVADRGQDQPQHF. The CDR3 bases are TGCAGCGTTGCTGACAGGGGGCAAGATCAGCCCCAGCATTTT.

J is TRBJ2-7 and V is TRBV14; D is unresolved. Trimming took 3 bases from V and 4 from J, leaving 10 bases between them. This CDR3 region has 13 residues. Germline V CDR1 and CDR2: SGHDN, FVKESK. The CDR3 coding sequence is TGTGCCAGCAGCCAGTCGGTGAGATACGAGCAGTACTTC. Protein sequence: CASSQSVRYEQYF.

As DNA, the CDR3 is TGTGCCAGCTCACCGACAGAGACTAGCTCTGGAAACACCATATATTTT. It translates to CASSPTETSSGNTIYF. This chain links TRBV18 with TRBJ1-3, with D perhaps TRBD1 (5 bases). The length of the CDR3 is 16 residues. The V end was cut by 3 bases, the J end by 0 bases, with 12 bases between. The germline gives CDR1 KGHSH, CDR2 LQKENI.